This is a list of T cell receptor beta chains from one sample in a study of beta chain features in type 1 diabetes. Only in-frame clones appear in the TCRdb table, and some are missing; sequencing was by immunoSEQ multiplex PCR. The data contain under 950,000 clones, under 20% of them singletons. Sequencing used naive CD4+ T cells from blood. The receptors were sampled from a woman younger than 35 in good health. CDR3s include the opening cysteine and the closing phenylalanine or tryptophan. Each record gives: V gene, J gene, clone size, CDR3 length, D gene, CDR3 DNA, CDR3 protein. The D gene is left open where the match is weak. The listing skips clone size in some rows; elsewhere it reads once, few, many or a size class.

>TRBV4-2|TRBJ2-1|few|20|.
TGTGCCAGCAGCCAAGTCCCGTTCCCGGGACTGGGGGTAGGGGACAATGAGCAGTTCTTC
CASSQVPFPGLGVGDNEQFF
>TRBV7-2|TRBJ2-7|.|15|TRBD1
TGTGCCAGCAGCTTAGCTGGGACAGGGAGATACGAGCAGTACTTC
CASSLAGTGRYEQYF
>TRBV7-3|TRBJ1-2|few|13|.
TGTGCCAGCAGCCCGAGTCCCCAATATGGCTACACCTTC
CASSPSPQYGYTF
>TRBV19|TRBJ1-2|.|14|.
TGTGCCAGTAGTATCCAACAGGGCCTACGAGGCTACACCTTC
CASSIQQGLRGYTF
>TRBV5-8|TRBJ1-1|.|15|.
TGTGCCAGCAGCTTGGGGCCCTCCGTGAACACTGAAGCTTTCTTT
CASSLGPSVNTEAFF
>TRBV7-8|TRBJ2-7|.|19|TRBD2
TGTGCCAGCAGCTTAGTAGGACTAGCGGGAGGCTCTCATAGCTACGAGCAGTACTTC
CASSLVGLAGGSHSYEQYF
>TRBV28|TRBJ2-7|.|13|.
TGTGCCAGCAGGGGGGGGGCGCGGAACGAGCAGTACTTC
CASRGGARNEQYF
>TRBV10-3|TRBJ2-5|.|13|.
TGTGCCATCAGCAAAGAGAACGAAGAGACCCAGTACTTC
CAISKENEETQYF
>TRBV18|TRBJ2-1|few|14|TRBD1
TGTGCCAGCTCACCCGGGACAGGGGTCAATGAGCAGTTCTTC
CASSPGTGVNEQFF
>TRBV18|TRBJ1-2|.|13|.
TGTGCCAGCTCACCTTTAGGGGATTATGGCTACACCTTC
CASSPLGDYGYTF
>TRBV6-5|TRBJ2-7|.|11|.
TGTGCCAGCTCGGATGGCTACGAGCAGTACTTC
CASSDGYEQYF
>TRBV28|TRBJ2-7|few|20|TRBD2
TGTGCCAGCAATCACCAGGGTGGTTATTCAGCGGGAGGGAGCTCCTACGAGCAGTACTTC
CASNHQGGYSAGGSSYEQYF
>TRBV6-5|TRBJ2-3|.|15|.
TGTGCCAGCAGTTATACAGAACCGAGCACAGATACGCAGTATTTT
CASSYTEPSTDTQYF
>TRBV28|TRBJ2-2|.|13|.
TGTGCCAGCAGCACACCAAACACCGGGGAGCTGTTTTTT
CASSTPNTGELFF
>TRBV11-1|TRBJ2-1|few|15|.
TGTGCCAGCAGCTTAGAATGGACAGCCTACAATGAGCAGTTCTTC
CASSLEWTAYNEQFF
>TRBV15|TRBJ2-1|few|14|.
TGTGCCACCAGCGTAGGGGGACCCTACAATGAGCAGTTCTTC
CATSVGGPYNEQFF
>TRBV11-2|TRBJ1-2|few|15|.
TGTGCCAGCAGCTTAGATGCAGGAGTGCTCTATGGCTACACCTTC
CASSLDAGVLYGYTF
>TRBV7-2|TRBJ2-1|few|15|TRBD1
TGTGCCAGCAGCCTCCCGGGACAGGGGGCCTTTGAGCAGTTCTTC
CASSLPGQGAFEQFF
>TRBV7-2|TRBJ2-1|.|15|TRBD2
TGTGCCAGCAGCTTGGTTGGTAGCGGGAGCAATGAGCAGTTCTTC
CASSLVGSGSNEQFF
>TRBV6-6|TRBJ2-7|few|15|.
TGTGCCAGCAGGACCGCCCGGGACTCGTCCTACGAGCAGTACTTC
CASRTARDSSYEQYF
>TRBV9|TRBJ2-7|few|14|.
TGTGCCAGCAGCGTAGGGGAAGGTCCCTACGAGCAGTACTTC
CASSVGEGPYEQYF
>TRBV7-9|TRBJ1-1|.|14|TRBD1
TGTGCCAGCAGCCTCGGGACAGCGAACACTGAAGCTTTCTTT
CASSLGTANTEAFF